One and the same sample provided the 8 T cell receptor beta chains below, sequenced in a study of blood T cell repertoires in COVID-19. Profiled with immunoSEQ multiplex PCR; TCRdb holds only in-frame clones, not every one. The table lists fewer than 110,000 clones, 85% of them singletons. Sequencing used peripheral blood. These receptors all come from a woman between 70 and 85 years old with active or convalescent COVID-19.

This chain's CDR3 is CASSPRTSGGFEETQYF. In nucleotides, the CDR3 is TGTGCCAGCTCACCTCGGACTAGCGGGGGATTCGAAGAGACCCAGTACTTC. The V gene is TRBV18, the J gene TRBJ2-5; TRBD2 matches 13 bases. V lost 3 bases, J lost 3 bases, and 7 bases stayed unmatched. Germline CDR1 is KGHSH and CDR2 is LQKENI. The CDR3 extends over 17 amino acids.

The V call is TRBV29-1, the J call TRBJ1-2, with a possible D match to TRBD1 (5 bases). Looked up from germline, CDR1 is SQVTM and CDR2 is ANQGSEA. There are 11 residues in the CDR3. V was cut by 4 bases and J by 8 bases, with 11 bases left in between. The CDR3 protein is CSVGGEGGYTF. The CDR3 DNA sequence: TGCAGCGTTGGGGGGGAAGGCGGCTACACCTTC.

V usage is TRBV28 and J usage is TRBJ1-5, with 7 bases matching TRBD1. With V trimmed by 4 bases and J by 2 bases, 2 bases remained unmatched. This CDR3 region has 14 residues. Per germline, CDR1 MDHEN and CDR2 SYDVKM. The CDR3 reads CASSSGQRNQPQHF. CDR3 nucleotides: TGTGCCAGCAGTTCGGGACAGCGCAATCAGCCCCAGCATTTT.

This clone appeared a few times. This CDR3 is CASSVDLRLGNTIYF. In nucleotides, the CDR3 is TGTGCCAGCAGCGTAGATCTGCGGCTAGGAAACACCATATATTTT. This rearrangement joins TRBV9 to TRBJ1-3; no firm D call. Germline CDR1 reads SGDLS; CDR2 reads YYNGEE. This CDR3 spans 15 amino acids. V was shortened by 0 bases and J by 4 bases, with 11 bases between the two germline ends.

This chain links TRBV4-3 with TRBJ1-6; 8 bases agree with TRBD1. CDR3 size: 15 residues. Germline V gives CDR1 LGHNA, CDR2 YSLEER. The V gene end was trimmed by 0 bases and the J gene end by 5 bases; junction bases not matched to a gene: 0. CDR3: CASSQEDRDNSPLHF. The DNA for the CDR3 is TGCGCCAGCAGCCAAGAGGACAGGGATAATTCACCCCTCCACTTT.

The chain employs TRBV5-1 and TRBJ1-4; D is uncertain. Germline V gene lookup returns CDR1 SGHRS and CDR2 YFSETQ. Trimming left V 3 bases short and J 0 bases short, with 12 bases between. The CDR3 sequence is 16 residues long. The CDR3 reads CASSSSGGPTNEKLFF. Here the CDR3 DNA reads TGCGCCAGCAGCTCGTCTGGTGGGCCAACTAATGAAAAACTGTTTTTT.

The chain couples TRBV6-1 to TRBJ1-2, with 7 bases lining up with TRBD1. There are 13 residues in the CDR3. The V gene end was trimmed by 6 bases and the J gene end by 7 bases; junction bases not matched to a gene: 8. Germline assignment: CDR1 MNHNS and CDR2 SASEGT. CDR3 protein: CASSPGTAGGYTF. The CDR3 DNA follows: TGTGCCAGCAGCCCCGGGACAGCAGGTGGCTACACCTTC.

The rearrangement links TRBV3-1 (or the pseudogene TRBV3-2) to TRBJ1-2; D is possibly TRBD1 (5 bases). The CDR3 covers 16 residues. Germline V gene lookup returns CDR1 LGHDT and CDR2 YNNKEL (reference sequence). The V and J ends lost 0 bases and 7 bases respectively, with 18 bases between them. CDR3 loop: CASSQEGAAGWGGYTF. The DNA for the CDR3 is TGTGCCAGCAGCCAAGAAGGGGCGGCAGGGTGGGGTGGCTACACCTTC.